These T cell receptor beta chains were read from a single sample in a study of radiotherapy plus CTLA-4 blockade in lung cancer. The repertoire was sequenced with immunoSEQ multiplex PCR; TCRdb's copy has only in-frame clones and lacks some. The table lists over 30,000 clones, about four fifths of them singletons, with 20% to 25% in the top ten. The source was peripheral blood, collected from a patient treated with radiotherapy plus ipilimumab. Receptor source: a human donor with non-small cell lung cancer that progressed on radiotherapy plus ipilimumab. CDR3s include the opening cysteine and the closing phenylalanine or tryptophan. Each record gives: clone size, D gene, J gene, V gene, CDR3 DNA, CDR3 protein. D genes are given only for firm matches. Part of the rows lack a size; the others show once, few, many or a class for expanded clones.

once - TRBJ2-2 TRBV5-1 TGCGCCAGCAGCTTGCGATTTGAGGGGAACACCGGGGAGCTGTTTTTT CASSLRFEGNTGELFF
- - TRBJ1-5 TRBV9 TGTGCCAGCAGCGAGGGAGGGGGAGGTCAGCCCCAGCATTTT CASSEGGGGQPQHF
- TRBD2 TRBJ2-1 TRBV2 TGTGCCAGATCGGCGGGGGGAAGCTCCTACAATGAGCAGTTCTTC CARSAGGSSYNEQFF
- - TRBJ1-2 TRBV6-6 TGTGCCTCCGTATTGGGCGCTAACTATGGCTACACCTTC CASVLGANYGYTF
- - TRBJ1-4 TRBV6-5 TGTGCCAGCAGTTACTCGGGGGCCCTAACTAATGAAAAACTGTTTTTT CASSYSGALTNEKLFF
- - TRBJ1-2 TRBV4-3 TGCGCCAGCAGCCAAGAAAAACTCTATGGCTACACCTTC CASSQEKLYGYTF
few - TRBJ2-2 TRBV27 TGTGCCAGCAGTTCCGTCTCCGGGGAGCTGTTTTTT CASSSVSGELFF
- TRBD2 TRBJ2-7 TRBV7-2 TGTGCCAGCAGCTTGGCTACTAGCGGGGGCCAGTCCTACGAGCAGTACTTC CASSLATSGGQSYEQYF
few - TRBJ2-5 TRBV4-3 TGCGCCAGCAGCCAAGAAGGAGTTAGCGGCGAGACCCAGTACTTC CASSQEGVSGETQYF
few TRBD1 TRBJ2-7 TRBV5-1 TGCGCCAGCAGCTGGGGGACAGGGAGCTCCTACGAGCAGTACTTC CASSWGTGSSYEQYF
- TRBD1 TRBJ2-1 TRBV7-7 TGTGCTAGCAGCGGACAGGGGAATGAGCAGTTCTTC CASSGQGNEQFF
once TRBD2 TRBJ2-1 TRBV9 TGTGCCAGCAGCGTACGGAGAGCGGGGGCTGGCAATGAGCAGTTCTTC CASSVRRAGAGNEQFF
- - TRBJ1-5 TRBV28 TGTGCCAGCAGTTTATACGGGGGTGTTACTAGCAATCAGCCCCAGCATTTT CASSLYGGVTSNQPQHF
- - TRBJ1-4 TRBV10-3 TGTGCCATCAGTGAAGGGGGGGGAGACGAAAAACTGTTTTTT CAISEGGGDEKLFF
few TRBD2 TRBJ2-1 TRBV10-1 TGCGCCAGCAGTGAAGCGACTAGCTTCAATGAGCAGTTCTTC CASSEATSFNEQFF
- - TRBJ1-1 TRBV7-9 TGTGCCAGCAGCTTAAGGACAGATAACACTGAAGCTTTCTTT CASSLRTDNTEAFF
once - TRBJ1-6 TRBV11-2 TGTGCCAGCAGCTTAGAGGGCCATAATTCACCCCTCCACTTT CASSLEGHNSPLHF
- TRBD2 TRBJ2-3 TRBV10-1 TGCGCCAGCAGTGAAGGACTAGAGGTAGATACGCAGTATTTT CASSEGLEVDTQYF
- TRBD1 TRBJ1-1 TRBV9 TGTGCCAGCAGCGTAGGGACAGGGAACACTGAAGCTTTCTTT CASSVGTGNTEAFF
- - TRBJ2-3 TRBV7-9 TGTGCCAGCAGCCTCCTAGCGTACACAGATACGCAGTATTTT CASSLLAYTDTQYF
- TRBD1 TRBJ2-2 TRBV15 TGTGCCACCAGCAGGGAAATCAGGGGGCTCGGCGGGGAGCTGTTTTTT CATSREIRGLGGELFF
- TRBD1 TRBJ1-4 TRBV19 TGTGCCACCATGACAGGGGGCGCTAGGGAAAAACTGTTTTTT CATMTGGAREKLFF
- TRBD1 TRBJ2-1 TRBV2 TGTGCCAGCGTCCGGGACAGGGGAGGGAATGAGCAGTTCTTC CASVRDRGGNEQFF
- TRBD2 TRBJ2-1 TRBV2 TGTGCCAGCTACCCTGGTGGGGGGGGACGTTCCCTTGGTGAGCAGTTCTTC CASYPGGGGRSLGEQFF
- TRBD2 TRBJ2-1 TRBV6-1 TGTGCCAGCAGTGCGGGCGGGGGGGCCAATGAGCAGTTCTTC CASSAGGGANEQFF
- TRBD1 TRBJ1-2 TRBV6-1 TGTGCCAGCAGGAAGACAGGGGGTGACAACTATGGCTACACCTTC CASRKTGGDNYGYTF
- TRBD1 TRBJ2-7 TRBV5-4 TGTGCCAGCAGCCTAGGACAGGGGGCCGGGCAGTACTTC CASSLGQGAGQYF
- - TRBJ1-1 TRBV6-6 TGTGCCAGCAGGTATGACACTGAAGCTTTCTTT CASRYDTEAFF
- - TRBJ2-7 TRBV10-3 TGTGCCATCAGTGGGCCTGACAGAACATGGGACTACGAGCAGTACTTC CAISGPDRTWDYEQYF
- TRBD1 TRBJ2-7 TRBV4-1 TGCGCCAGCAGCCAAGATATTGCAGGGGGCCTCTACGAGCAGTACTTC CASSQDIAGGLYEQYF
- TRBD2 TRBJ2-1 TRBV7-2 TGTGCCAGCAGCTTGGGACTAGCGGGGGCTTACAATGAGCAGTTCTTC CASSLGLAGAYNEQFF
once - TRBJ1-1 TRBV10-3 TGTGCCATCAGTTCTCAGGAGGGAGGGAACACTGAAGCTTTCTTT CAISSQEGGNTEAFF
- - TRBJ1-6 TRBV9 TGTGCCAGCAGCGTTTCGACAGCCTTGAATTCACCCCTCCACTTT CASSVSTALNSPLHF
few - TRBJ2-5 TRBV7-3 TGTGCCAGCAGCTTAACAGGGGGGAGGGCGGGGGTCGAGACCCAGTACTTC CASSLTGGRAGVETQYF
- - TRBJ1-4 TRBV27 TGTGCCAGCAGACGTATGGCAGGGATTAATGAAAAACTGTTTTTT CASRRMAGINEKLFF
- TRBD1 TRBJ2-6 TRBV6-1 TGTGCCAGCAGTGAAGCGGAGGGACAGGGGGTGATAGGGGCCAACGTCCTGACTTTC CASSEAEGQGVIGANVLTF
- - TRBJ2-3 TRBV7-9 TGTGCCAGCAGCTTAGTAGCAATCCCAGATACGCAGTATTTT CASSLVAIPDTQYF
- - TRBJ1-4 TRBV19 TGTGCCAGTAGGGGACTCTCCAGCCCTAATGAAAAACTGTTTTTT CASRGLSSPNEKLFF
- TRBD2 TRBJ2-3 TRBV7-3 TGTGCCAGCAGCTTACAAGCGGGGGGAACAGATACGCAGTATTTT CASSLQAGGTDTQYF
- TRBD1 TRBJ1-1 TRBV4-1 TGCGCCAGCAGCCGCGGGACAGGGGGTAAGGACACTGAGGCTTTCTTT CASSRGTGGKDTEAFF
- TRBD2 TRBJ2-1 TRBV9 TGTGCCAGCAGCGCGGGGGGACCCTACAATGAGCAGTTCTTC CASSAGGPYNEQFF
- - TRBJ2-3 TRBV27 TGTGCCAGCAGTCCAGGCCCGGTTGGCACAGATACGCAGTATTTT CASSPGPVGTDTQYF
- - TRBJ1-4 TRBV5-1 TGCGCCAGCAGCATAGGACACGCCGCAACTAATGAAAAACTGTTTTTT CASSIGHAATNEKLFF
- - TRBJ2-1 TRBV19 TGTGCCAGTAGTACCGAATCAGATTACAATGAGCAGTTCTTC CASSTESDYNEQFF
- - TRBJ1-1 TRBV4-2 TGTGCCAGCAGCCAAGAGGAGGGGTCGGCTTTCTTT CASSQEEGSAFF
- - TRBJ2-7 TRBV14 TGTGCCAGCAGCGATCGGAGGCAGCCTTCCTACGAGCAGTACTTC CASSDRRQPSYEQYF